The 22 T cell receptor beta chains given below trace back to one sample, sequenced in a study of T cells in Graves' hyperthyroidism and ophthalmopathy. Amplification of TCR beta CDR3 regions was performed using RNA transcripts as template. HTBI primers were used for first-round RT-PCR of the TCR CDR3. TCRdb analysed the multiplex PCR reads with MiXCR anew, one entry per CDR3 protein. The sample lists a few hundred thousand distinct CDR3 sequences; less than 25% were seen once. Source material: blood. Source of these receptors: a man aged 18-30 years with Graves' hyperthyroidism.

The chain uses TRBV19 and TRBJ1-5; D possibly corresponds to TRBD1 (6 bases). Per germline, CDR1 LNHDA and CDR2 SQIVND (reference sequence). Trimming took off 4 bases at V and 0 bases at J, with 10 bases between the two ends. There are 15 residues in the CDR3. The CDR3 sequence is CASSTGQLSNQPQHF. The CDR3 DNA sequence: TGTGCCAGTAGTACGGGACAACTTAGCAATCAGCCCCAGCATTTT.

This clonotype was seen ten or more times. The V gene is TRBV5-1, the J gene TRBJ2-7, with D maybe TRBD1 (5 bases). The V end lost 5 bases, the J end lost 3 bases, and 9 bases lay between the germline ends. From germline, CDR1 is SGHRS and CDR2 YFSETQ. The CDR3 extends over 12 amino acids. In nucleotides, the CDR3 is TGCGCCAGCAGACACGACAGCTACGAGCAGTACTTC. Its protein product is CASRHDSYEQYF. Together with reference TRBV5-1 and TRBJ2-7, the CDR3 gives the full variable domain: KAGVTQTPRYLIKTRGQQVTLSCSPISGHRSVSWYQQTPGQGLQFLFEYFSETQRNKGNFPGRFSGRQFSNSRSEMNVSTLELGDSALYLCASRHDSYEQYFGPGTRLTVT.

This clonotype was counted between two and nine times. It may be a read error: a sequence one base away is much more abundant. The chain combines TRBV12-3 or TRBV12-4 with TRBJ2-7, with D possibly matching TRBD2 (6 bases). V shed 3 bases and J shed 3 bases, with 15 bases lying between them. The CDR3 extends over 15 amino acids. CDR3 residues: CASSFGGTRVYEQYF. For the CDR3, the DNA is TGTGCCAGCAGTTTTGGAGGGACCAGAGTCTACGAGCAGTACTTC.

This clonotype was seen repeatedly, ten times or more. This chain joins TRBV5-4 and TRBJ1-1; the D gene is possibly TRBD1 (5 bases). Germline lookup yields CDR1 SGHNT and CDR2 YYREEE (reference sequence). V lost 4 bases to trimming and J lost 3 bases, with 25 bases between them. The CDR3 consists of 18 residues. The CDR3 is CASSLGTRFGVFYTEAFF. CDR3 DNA sequence: TGTGCCAGCAGCCTGGGGACCAGGTTTGGGGTTTTTTACACTGAAGCTTTCTTT.

This clonotype was observed at least ten times. The rearrangement joins TRBV12-3 or TRBV12-4 to TRBJ1-2, with 7 bases that match TRBD1. V was pared by 7 bases and J by 7 bases, with 9 bases of the junction left unmatched. The length of the CDR3 is 13 residues. The CDR3 sequence is CASNRQGVSGYTF. CDR3 bases: TGTGCCAGCAACAGACAGGGCGTAAGTGGCTACACCTTC.

The chain uses TRBV6-2 or TRBV6-3 and TRBJ2-5, with D tentatively TRBD1 (5 bases). The CDR3 totals 15 residues. From germline, CDR1 is MNHEY and CDR2 SVGEGT. Trimming left V 0 bases short and J 3 bases short, with 11 bases between. This chain's CDR3 is CASSYSAGHEETQYF. The CDR3 nucleotides are TGTGCCAGCAGTTACTCTGCAGGACATGAAGAGACCCAGTACTTC.

This clonotype was picked up many times. Written as DNA, the CDR3 is TGTGCCACCAGTGACCTCCGGACAGGGACAAATCAGCCCCAGCATTTT. Encoded protein: CATSDLRTGTNQPQHF. This chain links TRBV24-1 with TRBJ1-5, with 8 bases aligning to TRBD1. Losses at the gene ends were 4 bases for V and 4 bases for J; bases not matched to a gene: 8. The germline gives CDR1 KGHDR, CDR2 SFDVKD. This CDR3 contains 16 residues.

This clonotype occurred many times. The chain recombines TRBV5-6 with TRBJ2-7; 12 nucleotides align to TRBD2. The CDR3 has 15 amino acids. The J segment lost 2 bases and the V segment lost 4 bases, leaving 4 bases of the junction unmatched. Germline loops: CDR1 SGHDT, CDR2 YYEEEE. The CDR3 DNA reads TGTGCCAGCAGCGCCCTAGCGGGGGGGGCCTACGAGCAGTACTTC. It yields the protein CASSALAGGAYEQYF.

In the case of this clonotype: One end of the junction varies from germline; a read error may be responsible. This chain connects TRBV5-1 to TRBJ1-1; D is uncertain. Germline-derived CDR1 and CDR2 are SGHRS and YFSETQ. This CDR3 contains 14 residues. In DNA form, the CDR3 reads TGCCCCAGCAGCTTGGATGGTTTGAACACTGAAGCTTTCTTT. This sequence encodes CPSSLDGLNTEAFF. Together with reference TRBV5-1 and TRBJ1-1, the CDR3 gives the full variable domain: KAGVTQTPRYLIKTRGQQVTLSCSPISGHRSVSWYQQTPGQGLQFLFEYFSETQRNKGNFPGRFSGRQFSNSRSEMNVSTLELGDSALYLCPSSLDGLNTEAFFGQGTRLTVV.

The V and J genes are TRBV7-8 and TRBJ2-7; D gene unclear. CDR3 length equals 13 residues. The germline V and J ends were trimmed by 0 bases and 5 bases, with 8 bases remaining between them. Germline-derived CDR1 and CDR2 are SGHVS and FQNEAQ. Here the CDR3 reads CASSLAPHNEQYF. The CDR3 coding sequence is TGTGCCAGCAGCTTAGCTCCGCACAACGAGCAGTACTTC.

This clonotype was recorded many times. V is TRBV5-5 and J is TRBJ2-7, with D hard to call. Germline CDR1 SGHKS, CDR2 YYEKEE (reference sequence). This CDR3 comprises 16 residues. The V end was cut by 0 bases, the J end by 0 bases, with 13 bases between. The DNA of the CDR3 is TGTGCCAGCAGCTTGGCCGGGTCAGGCAACTCCTACGAGCAGTACTTC. This translates into CASSLAGSGNSYEQYF.

The rearrangement links TRBV13 to TRBJ2-2, with a possible D match to TRBD2 (5 bases). CDR3 length: 13 residues. Germline CDR1 reads PRHDT; CDR2 reads FYEKMQ (reference sequence). V dropped 7 bases and J dropped 6 bases, with 12 bases sitting between them. The CDR3 DNA follows: TGTGCCAGCACTCGTCGAGGGTCCGGGGAGCTGTTTTTT. Amino acids: CASTRRGSGELFF.

The chain carries TRBV12-3 or TRBV12-4 and TRBJ1-6; possible D gene TRBD1, 6 bases. V was shortened by 2 bases and J by 7 bases, with 12 bases between the two germline ends. The CDR3 runs to 15 residues. CDR3 nucleotide sequence: TGTGCCAGCAGTTTAACAGGGCGCAAAAATTCACCCCTCCACTTT. It encodes CASSLTGRKNSPLHF.

V and J are TRBV28 and TRBJ2-7, with D possibly matching TRBD1 (5 bases). The CDR3 is 12 amino acids. Trimming removed 10 bases from V and 0 bases from J, with 10 bases in between. From germline, CDR1 is MDHEN and CDR2 SYDVKM. CDR3: CAIIDSSYEQYF. In nucleotides, the CDR3 is TGTGCCATTATTGACAGCTCCTACGAGCAGTACTTC.

This clonotype showed up many times. V gene TRBV2 combines with J gene TRBJ2-2; D is uncertain. Per germline, CDR1 SNHLY and CDR2 FYNNEI. This CDR3 is 13 amino acids long. V dropped 7 bases and J dropped 0 bases, with 6 bases sitting between them. The CDR3 reads CASTGPNTGELFF. Here the CDR3 DNA reads TGTGCCAGCACAGGTCCGAACACCGGGGAGCTGTTTTTT.

The chain couples TRBV12-3 or TRBV12-4 to TRBJ1-1; D uncertain. Trimming cost V 1 base and J 7 bases, with 13 bases left between them. CDR3 length equals 14 residues. CDR3 sequence: CASSLGVVGVEAFF. CDR3 bases: TGTGCCAGCAGTTTAGGGGTGGTCGGTGTTGAAGCTTTCTTT.

There are many counts of this clonotype. V is TRBV6-5 and J is TRBJ2-2; no firm D call. Trimming cost V 7 bases and J 0 bases, with 6 bases left between them. CDR3 length equals 13 residues. Per the germline V gene, CDR1 is MNHEY and CDR2 is SVGAGI. The CDR3 bases are TGTGCCAGCATTAAATCGAACACCGGGGAGCTGTTTTTT. Protein: CASIKSNTGELFF.

This sequence joins TRBV20-1 and TRBJ2-7; TRBD2 matches at 8 bases. J was trimmed by 1 base and V by 3 bases; bases with no gene match: 8. The length of the CDR3 is 15 residues. The germline V gene encodes CDR1 DFQATT and CDR2 SNEGSKA (reference sequence). The CDR3 nucleotides read TGCAGTGCTAGCAATCTAGCGGGTAATTCCTACGAGCAGTACTTC. It yields the protein CSASNLAGNSYEQYF.

V and J are TRBV5-1 and TRBJ2-2, with D maybe TRBD2 (6 bases). Germline-derived CDR1 and CDR2 are SGHRS and YFSETQ. The CDR3 is made up of 16 amino acids. V was clipped by 3 bases and J by 8 bases, with 20 bases between them. CDR3 sequence (DNA): TGCGCCAGCAGCTCGGGACTCCTAGGGGTTGGTGGGGAGCTGTTTTTT. It is translated as CASSSGLLGVGGELFF.

The chain combines TRBV20-1 with TRBJ2-5, with 13 bases fitting TRBD2. V was clipped by 3 bases and J by 1 base; unmatched bases: 2. The CDR3 extends over 15 amino acids. The germline V gene has CDR1 DFQATT and CDR2 SNEGSKA (reference sequence). CDR3 nucleotides: TGCAGTGCTAGTGGACTAGCGGGGGCCCAAGAGACCCAGTACTTC. This translates into CSASGLAGAQETQYF.

This clonotype showed up many times. The junction and the germline gene differ at one end; a read error may be behind it. The chain uses TRBV7-8 and TRBJ1-1, with D perhaps TRBD1 (5 bases). Germline CDR1 and CDR2: SGHVS and FQNEAQ. CDR3 length: 15 amino acids. This CDR3 is CASSLTWGLNTKAFF. CDR3 bases: TGTGCCAGCAGCTTAACTTGGGGCCTGAACACTAAAGCTTTCTTT.

The chain couples TRBV9 to TRBJ2-7; D may be TRBD1 (5 bases). Germline V gene lookup returns CDR1 SGDLS and CDR2 YYNGEE. V was clipped by 0 bases and J by 0 bases, with 10 bases between them. The CDR3 runs 15 residues. CDR3 DNA sequence: TGTGCCAGCAGCGTAGGAATAGGGGACTCCTACGAGCAGTACTTC. Protein product: CASSVGIGDSYEQYF.